These T cell receptor beta chains were read from a single sample in a study of blood T cell repertoires in COVID-19. Measured with immunoSEQ multiplex PCR; TCRdb has only the in-frame clones, and not every one. The profile shows some 70,000 clones, approximately 79% of them singletons. Sample: peripheral blood. The source of these receptors is a woman aged 50 to 60 with acute or convalescent COVID-19. Both conserved end residues are part of each CDR3. D genes are given only for firm matches. A clone size is listed for some rows: how often the clone was seen (once, few, many), or a class if it is expanded.

CASSQPSGLSYEQYF	TGTGCCAGCAGCCAACCCTCCGGACTCTCCTACGAGCAGTACTTC	NA	NA	TRBJ2-7	TRBV6-6
CASTRDRVNTEAFF	TGTGCCAGCACTAGGGACAGGGTAAACACTGAAGCTTTCTTT	TRBD1	NA	TRBJ1-1	TRBV2
CASSFSNRGDQPQHF	TGTGCCAGCAGCTTTAGTAACAGGGGCGATCAGCCCCAGCATTTT	TRBD1	NA	TRBJ1-5	TRBV7-9
CASSRDITNTEAFF	TGTGCCAGCTCACGGGACATCACGAACACTGAAGCTTTCTTT	NA	once	TRBJ1-1	TRBV18
CASSRRTGGLNTEAFF	TGTGCCAGCAGCCGCCGGACAGGGGGGCTGAACACTGAAGCTTTCTTT	TRBD1	NA	TRBJ1-1	TRBV5-4
CASSPLAFGSYQPQHF	TGTGCCAGCAGCCCCCTTGCCTTCGGGAGTTATCAGCCCCAGCATTTT	NA	once	TRBJ1-5	TRBV7-2
CASSHGSGGYTGELFF	TGTGCCAGCAGCCACGGTAGCGGGGGTTACACCGGGGAGCTGTTTTTT	TRBD2	many	TRBJ2-2	TRBV3-1/TRBV3-2
CAWGGLAGGISDTQYF	TGTGCCTGGGGGGGACTAGCGGGAGGAATCTCAGATACGCAGTATTTT	TRBD2	NA	TRBJ2-3	TRBV30
CASSEEVGGPVF	TGTGCCAGCAGTGAAGAGGTGGGAGGGCCCGTCTTC	TRBD2	few	TRBJ2-1	TRBV2
CASSFQGSMNTEAFF	TGTGCCAGCAGTTTCCAAGGGAGCATGAACACTGAAGCTTTCTTT	NA	NA	TRBJ1-1	TRBV6-5
CAINPTSGGSLGEQYF	TGTGCCATCAATCCGACTAGCGGGGGCTCTCTGGGTGAGCAGTACTTC	TRBD2	NA	TRBJ2-7	TRBV10-3
CASSPGSFAYEQYF	TGTGCCAGCAGTCCGGGGAGTTTTGCCTACGAGCAGTACTTC	NA	NA	TRBJ2-7	TRBV6-5
CASTVGLWGYTF	TGTGCCAGCACCGTGGGCCTATGGGGCTACACCTTC	NA	NA	TRBJ1-2	TRBV12-3/TRBV12-4
CASSSSWDRDTDTQYF	TGTGCCAGCAGCTCCTCGTGGGACAGAGACACAGATACGCAGTATTTT	TRBD1	NA	TRBJ2-3	TRBV2
CASSPGYTEAFF	TGTGCCAGCAGTCCAGGGTACACTGAAGCTTTCTTT	NA	NA	TRBJ1-1	TRBV12-3/TRBV12-4
CATSQDRGGGGNIQYF	TGTGCCACCAGCCAAGATCGCGGGGGGGGCGGAAACATTCAGTACTTC	TRBD2	NA	TRBJ2-4	TRBV4-2
CASSHDRDSYGYTF	TGTGCCAGCTCGCACGACAGGGATTCCTATGGCTACACCTTC	TRBD1	NA	TRBJ1-2	TRBV18
CASSPGTIDTSTQYF	TGTGCCAGCAGTCCGGGGACTATCGATACGAGTACGCAGTATTTT	TRBD2	NA	TRBJ2-3	TRBV6-5
CASSSGGANYGYTF	TGTGCCAGCAGCTCGGGGGGGGCTAACTATGGCTACACCTTC	NA	NA	TRBJ1-2	TRBV7-8
CASSLGQGAAGNTIYF	TGTGCCAGCTCACTAGGACAGGGGGCGGCCGGAAACACCATATATTTT	TRBD1	NA	TRBJ1-3	TRBV18
CASSLNFWGDQETQYF	TGCGCCAGCAGCTTGAATTTCTGGGGGGACCAAGAGACCCAGTACTTC	NA	NA	TRBJ2-5	TRBV5-1
CASSIIGAGRNSPLHF	TGTGCCAGCAGTATAATCGGTGCAGGGAGGAATTCACCCCTCCACTTT	NA	NA	TRBJ1-6	TRBV25-1
CASSLGPDRGHSPLHF	TGTGCCAGCAGTTTGGGGCCAGACAGGGGGCATTCACCCCTCCACTTT	TRBD1	NA	TRBJ1-6	TRBV27
CATTGKGNEKLFF	TGTGCTACCACGGGAAAGGGTAATGAAAAACTGTTTTTT	NA	NA	TRBJ1-4	TRBV3-1/TRBV3-2